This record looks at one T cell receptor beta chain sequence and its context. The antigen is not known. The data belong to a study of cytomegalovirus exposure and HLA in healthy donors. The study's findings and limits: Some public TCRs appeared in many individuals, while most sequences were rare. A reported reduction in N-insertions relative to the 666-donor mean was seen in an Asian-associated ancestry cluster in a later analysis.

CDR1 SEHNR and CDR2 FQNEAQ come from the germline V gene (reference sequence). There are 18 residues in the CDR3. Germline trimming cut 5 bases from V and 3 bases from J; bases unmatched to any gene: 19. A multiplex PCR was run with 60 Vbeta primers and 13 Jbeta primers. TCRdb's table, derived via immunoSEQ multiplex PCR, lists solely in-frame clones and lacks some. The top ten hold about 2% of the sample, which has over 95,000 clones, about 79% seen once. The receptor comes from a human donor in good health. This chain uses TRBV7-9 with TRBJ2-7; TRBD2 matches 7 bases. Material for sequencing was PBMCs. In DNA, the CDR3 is TGTGCCAGCAGCCCAGCCGGGGGAGGCGGGAGAGCCCTCTACGAGCAGTACTTC. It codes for CASSPAGGGGRALYEQYF.